This is a list of T cell receptor beta chains from one sample in a study of identical twins. TCRdb recomputed calls from the 5' RACE reads with MiXCR, one row per CDR3 protein. The table records about 530,000 distinct CDR3 sequences, about 15% of them present only once. These data are also associated with another study on yellow fever vaccine responses in identical twins.

Sequenced sample: CD4+ T cells sorted from blood. The receptors were sampled from a young woman in good health. Each CDR3 is given with its conserved first and last residue. D genes are given only for firm matches. The size field is filled for only some rows; it gives once, few, many or a size class.

CDR3 DNA: TGTGCCAGCAGTTATCAGGCCTCGGGTACTGAAGCTTTCTTT
CDR3 protein: CASSYQASGTEAFF
V gene: TRBV6-5
D gene: -
clone size: -
J gene: TRBJ1-1

CDR3 DNA: TGTGCCAGCAGGGCTAGCGGCGAAGATACGCAGTATTTT
CDR3 protein: CASRASGEDTQYF
V gene: TRBV6-1
D gene: TRBD2
clone size: -
J gene: TRBJ2-3

CDR3 DNA: TGTGCCAGCAGACTTACAGGGGGCCGAGAGACCCAGTACTTC
CDR3 protein: CASRLTGGRETQYF
V gene: TRBV2
D gene: TRBD1
clone size: -
J gene: TRBJ2-5

CDR3 DNA: TGTGCCAGCAGCCTTCGGGACGGTAATCAGCCCCAGCATTTT
CDR3 protein: CASSLRDGNQPQHF
V gene: TRBV5-5
D gene: -
clone size: few
J gene: TRBJ1-5

CDR3 DNA: TGCAGCGCCACGGCGACAGTTAACACTGAAGCTTTCTTT
CDR3 protein: CSATATVNTEAFF
V gene: TRBV29-1
D gene: -
clone size: few
J gene: TRBJ1-1

CDR3 DNA: TGTGCCAGCAGACCGGTACAGGGCTCGGCTGAAGCTTTCTTT
CDR3 protein: CASRPVQGSAEAFF
V gene: TRBV12-3/TRBV12-4
D gene: -
clone size: -
J gene: TRBJ1-1

CDR3 DNA: TGCGCCAGCAGCATGGACATACTACCGGGACACAACACCGGGGAGCTGTTTTTT
CDR3 protein: CASSMDILPGHNTGELFF
V gene: TRBV5-1
D gene: -
clone size: -
J gene: TRBJ2-2

CDR3 DNA: TGTGCCAGCAGCTCAAGTCCTCGGACAGGGGGTAAAAGATACACTGAAGCTTTCTTT
CDR3 protein: CASSSSPRTGGKRYTEAFF
V gene: TRBV11-2
D gene: TRBD1
clone size: -
J gene: TRBJ1-1

CDR3 DNA: TGCGCCAGCAAGAGGGGAACGGACCTGAGGGAGACCCAGTACTTC
CDR3 protein: CASKRGTDLRETQYF
V gene: TRBV5-1
D gene: -
clone size: -
J gene: TRBJ2-5

CDR3 DNA: TGCAGTGCGGAGCGGGAGAAGTTCGAGCAGTTCTTC
CDR3 protein: CSAEREKFEQFF
V gene: TRBV20-1
D gene: TRBD2
clone size: -
J gene: TRBJ2-1

CDR3 DNA: TGTGCCAGCAGTTTGGGTGGTACATCCTACGAGCAGTACTTC
CDR3 protein: CASSLGGTSYEQYF
V gene: TRBV28
D gene: -
clone size: few
J gene: TRBJ2-7

CDR3 DNA: TGTGCCAGCAGCCCTTCACTAGACACCCCTTACAATGAGCAGTTCTTC
CDR3 protein: CASSPSLDTPYNEQFF
V gene: TRBV3-1
D gene: -
clone size: -
J gene: TRBJ2-1

CDR3 DNA: TGCGCCAGCAGCCCAGACCTGGGTAGGCCCTACGAGCAGTACTTC
CDR3 protein: CASSPDLGRPYEQYF
V gene: TRBV4-1
D gene: -
clone size: few
J gene: TRBJ2-7

CDR3 DNA: TGCAGCGTAGGACAGGGAATCGACTATGGCTACACCTTC
CDR3 protein: CSVGQGIDYGYTF
V gene: TRBV29-1
D gene: TRBD1
clone size: -
J gene: TRBJ1-2

CDR3 DNA: TGTGCCAGCAGTACATACAGGGGGACTTCGGCTTTCTTT
CDR3 protein: CASSTYRGTSAFF
V gene: TRBV27
D gene: TRBD1
clone size: few
J gene: TRBJ1-1

CDR3 DNA: TGTGCCAGCAGCCCCCTGGGGGGAGTCCCTCGTAACATTCAGTACTTC
CDR3 protein: CASSPLGGVPRNIQYF
V gene: TRBV3-1
D gene: -
clone size: few
J gene: TRBJ2-4

CDR3 DNA: TGTGCCACAAGGACAGGGACTAGCGAGCAGTACTTC
CDR3 protein: CATRTGTSEQYF
V gene: TRBV28
D gene: -
clone size: -
J gene: TRBJ2-7

CDR3 DNA: TGTGCCAGCAGCCTTAGTATTAAATCAGATACGCAGTATTTT
CDR3 protein: CASSLSIKSDTQYF
V gene: TRBV3-1
D gene: -
clone size: -
J gene: TRBJ2-3